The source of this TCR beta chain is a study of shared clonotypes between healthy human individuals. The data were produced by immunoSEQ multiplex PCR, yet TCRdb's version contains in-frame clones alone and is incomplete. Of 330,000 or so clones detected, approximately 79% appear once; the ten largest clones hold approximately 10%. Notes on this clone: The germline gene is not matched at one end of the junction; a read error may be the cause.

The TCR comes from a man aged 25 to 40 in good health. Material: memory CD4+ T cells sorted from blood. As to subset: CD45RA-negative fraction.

In nucleotides, the CDR3 is TGTGCCAGCAGTGATCAGAACGCCGGGGAGCTGTTTTTT. It translates to CASSDQNAGELFF. The rearrangement uses TRBV6-1 and TRBJ2-2; unclear D gene. The germline CDR1 and CDR2 sequences are MNHNS and SASEGT. The CDR3 spans 13 residues.